This entry features one T cell receptor beta chain sequence. Its target is not known. These data are taken from a study of T cell responses to AZD1222 COVID-19 vaccine. The study's findings and limits: Sampled repertoires all dated from after the peak T cell response. Donors were mostly white British, more females; clonal diversity possibly underestimated. Following two doses of AZD1222, Spike-specific TCR breadth and depth rose.

The data were produced by immunoSEQ multiplex PCR, yet TCRdb's version contains in-frame clones alone and is incomplete. The table lists roughly 120,000 clones, roughly 94% of them singletons. V lost 4 bases and J lost 1; bases outside the gene matches: 13. CDR3 length: 17 amino acids. Germline V gene sequence: CDR1 SGDLS, CDR2 YYNGEE. Material: peripheral blood, obtained on day 0 of AZD1222 vaccination. The origin of this receptor is an adult in good health. The chain employs TRBV9 and TRBJ1-1; 7 bases are shared with TRBD1. The CDR3 coding sequence is TGTGCCAGCAGCCGCCTCGGGGGGACAGTTGGGAACACTGAAGCTTTCTTT. Translating gives CASSRLGGTVGNTEAFF.